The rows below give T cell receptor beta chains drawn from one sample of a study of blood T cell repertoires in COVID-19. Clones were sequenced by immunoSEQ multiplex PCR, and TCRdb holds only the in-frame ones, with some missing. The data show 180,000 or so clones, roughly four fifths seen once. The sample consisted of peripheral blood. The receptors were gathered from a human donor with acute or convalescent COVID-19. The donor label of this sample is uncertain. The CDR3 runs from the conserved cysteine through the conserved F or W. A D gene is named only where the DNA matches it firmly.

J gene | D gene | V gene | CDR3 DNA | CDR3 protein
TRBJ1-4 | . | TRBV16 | TGTGCCAGCAGCCGAAGGACACCTGGGGATGAAAAACTGTTTTTT | CASSRRTPGDEKLFF
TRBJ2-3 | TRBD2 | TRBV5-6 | TGTGCCAGCAGCTCCCTAGCGGGAGGTCGGACAGATACGCAGTATTTT | CASSSLAGGRTDTQYF
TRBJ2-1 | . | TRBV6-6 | TGTGCCAGCAGTTACGTTGCCGGGTACAATGAGCAGTTCTTC | CASSYVAGYNEQFF
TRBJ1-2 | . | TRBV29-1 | TGCAGCGGCGCAGGGAATTATGGCTACACCTTC | CSGAGNYGYTF
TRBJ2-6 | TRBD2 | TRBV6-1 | TGTGCCAGCAGTGAAGATCCTCCGGGACTAATATCTGGGGCCAACGTCCTGACTTTC | CASSEDPPGLISGANVLTF
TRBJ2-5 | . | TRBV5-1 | TGCGCCAGCAGCTTGGTAGCGGACCAAGAGACCCAGTACTTC | CASSLVADQETQYF
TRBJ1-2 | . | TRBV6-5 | TGTGCCAGCAGTTACTCGCTAGGGGCAGGCGGCTACACCTTC | CASSYSLGAGGYTF
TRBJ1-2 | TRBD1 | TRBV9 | TGTGCCAGCAGCGCCCAATTCGGACAGGGCAGCTATGGCTACACCTTC | CASSAQFGQGSYGYTF
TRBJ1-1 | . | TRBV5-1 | TGCGCCAGCACCAGGGGCCAAGGGAACACTGAAGCTTTCTTT | CASTRGQGNTEAFF
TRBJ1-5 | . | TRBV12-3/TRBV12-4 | TGTGCCAGCAGGCTACAGTTCAATCAGCCCCAGCATTTT | CASRLQFNQPQHF
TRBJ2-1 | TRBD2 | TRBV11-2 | TGTGCCAGCAGCCCACCGGGACTAGCGGGAGGGTGGGAGCAGTTCTTC | CASSPPGLAGGWEQFF
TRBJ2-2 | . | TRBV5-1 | TGCGCCAGCAGCTTGGAGCCACGGGGGACCCCCGGGGAGCTGTTTTTT | CASSLEPRGTPGELFF
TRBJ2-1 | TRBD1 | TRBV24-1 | TGTGCCACCAGTGATCCCGGGACAGGGGGTAGGAATGAGCAGTTCTTC | CATSDPGTGGRNEQFF
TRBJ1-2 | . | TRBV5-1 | TGCGCCAGCAGCTTACAGGGAGATGGCTACACCTTC | CASSLQGDGYTF
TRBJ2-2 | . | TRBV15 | TGTGCCACCAGCAGAGGGACGGGAACGGGCACCGGGGAGCTGTTTTTT | CATSRGTGTGTGELFF
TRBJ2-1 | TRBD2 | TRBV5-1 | TGCGCCAGCAGCTTGCCAGCTAGCGGGAGAAAACCCAATGAGCAGTTCTTC | CASSLPASGRKPNEQFF
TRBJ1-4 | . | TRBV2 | TGTGCCAGCAGTGATTCGGGGGCAACTAATGAAAAACTGTTTTTT | CASSDSGATNEKLFF
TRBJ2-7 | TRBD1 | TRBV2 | TGTGCCAGCAGGGACAGGGGGGCAGGCGAGCAGTACTTC | CASRDRGAGEQYF
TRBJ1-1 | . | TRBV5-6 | TGTGCCAGCAGCTTGGCTTCCTCTGAAGCTTTCTTT | CASSLASSEAFF
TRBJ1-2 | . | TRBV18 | TGTGCCAGCTCACCACTACCAGAATATGGCTACACCTTC | CASSPLPEYGYTF